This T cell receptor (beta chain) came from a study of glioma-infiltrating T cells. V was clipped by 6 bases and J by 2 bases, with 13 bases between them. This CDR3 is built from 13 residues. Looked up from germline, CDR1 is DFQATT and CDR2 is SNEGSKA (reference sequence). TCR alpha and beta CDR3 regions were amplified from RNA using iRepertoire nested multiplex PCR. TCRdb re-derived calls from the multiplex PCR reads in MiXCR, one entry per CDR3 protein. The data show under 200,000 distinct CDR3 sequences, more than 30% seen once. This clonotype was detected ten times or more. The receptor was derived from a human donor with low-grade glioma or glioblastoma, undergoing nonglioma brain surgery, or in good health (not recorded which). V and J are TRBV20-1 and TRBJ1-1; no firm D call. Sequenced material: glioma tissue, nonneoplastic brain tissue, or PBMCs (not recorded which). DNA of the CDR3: TGCAGTGCCACAGACGGTAGAAACACTGAAGCTTTCTTT. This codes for CSATDGRNTEAFF.